These 13 T cell receptor beta chains were all obtained from the same sample, sequenced in a study of blood T cell repertoires in COVID-19. Sequenced by immunoSEQ multiplex PCR; TCRdb stores in-frame clones only, minus some. The data show more than 300,000 clones, roughly 86% seen once. The sequenced sample consisted of peripheral blood. The receptors were gathered from a woman aged 70-85 years with COVID-19, enrolled during active disease.

The V gene is TRBV15, the J gene TRBJ1-2, with 10 bases aligning to TRBD1. V gave up 1 base and J gave up 4 bases; unmatched junction bases: 3. The length of the CDR3 is 15 residues. CDR1 and CDR2 (germline): LNHNV, YYDKDF (reference sequence). Here the CDR3 reads CATSRAGTGVYGYTF. CDR3 nucleotide sequence: TGTGCCACCAGCAGAGCCGGGACAGGGGTCTATGGCTACACCTTC. Complete variable domain (other parts from reference TRBV15 and TRBJ1-2): DAMVIQNPRYQVTQFGKPVTLSCSQTLNHNVMYWYQQKSSQAPKLLFHYYDKDFNNEADTPDNFQSRRPNTSFCFLDIRSPGLGDTAMYLCATSRAGTGVYGYTFGSGTRLTVV.

This clone has more than one count but fewer than ten. The chain combines TRBV28 with TRBJ2-3, with TRBD2 matching 7 bases. Looked up from germline, CDR1 is MDHEN and CDR2 is SYDVKM. With 7 bases clipped from V and 0 bases from J, the junction kept 10 bases outside the gene matches. CDR3 size: 16 residues. The CDR3 bases are TGTGCCAGCAAGGCGAGCGGGGACCAAAGCACAGATACGCAGTATTTT. As protein: CASKASGDQSTDTQYF.

The chain couples TRBV5-1 to TRBJ2-4; 11 nucleotides line up with TRBD1. Germline assignment: CDR1 SGHRS and CDR2 YFSETQ. J lost 0 bases, V lost 4 bases, and 9 bases had no gene match. The CDR3 is made up of 18 amino acids. This chain's CDR3 is CASSRGQGAGLAKNIQYF. DNA for the CDR3: TGCGCCAGCAGCCGAGGACAGGGGGCGGGCCTAGCCAAAAACATTCAGTACTTC. Using reference TRBV5-1 and TRBJ2-4 for the parts outside the CDR3, the full variable domain is KAGVTQTPRYLIKTRGQQVTLSCSPISGHRSVSWYQQTPGQGLQFLFEYFSETQRNKGNFPGRFSGRQFSNSRSEMNVSTLELGDSALYLCASSRGQGAGLAKNIQYFGAGTRLSVL.

This chain connects TRBV7-6 to TRBJ2-7; D is possibly TRBD2 (6 bases). Germline V gene lookup returns CDR1 SGHVS and CDR2 FNYEAQ. This CDR3 is built from 13 residues. The V gene lost 1 base and the J gene lost 5 bases, with 9 bases spanning the gap. The chain's CDR3 is CASSLGGVNEQYF. CDR3 nucleotide sequence: TGTGCCAGCAGCTTAGGGGGGGTTAACGAGCAGTACTTC.

This clone was recorded once. The J gene is TRBJ2-3, the V gene TRBV7-7; 7 positions agree with TRBD2. Germline V CDR1 and CDR2: SSHAT, FNYEAQ (reference sequence). J was trimmed by 0 bases and V by 3 bases; bases with no gene match: 3. CDR3 length: 15 amino acids. The DNA for the CDR3 is TGTGCCAGCAGCTTGGGAGGGGCTAGCACAGATACGCAGTATTTT. This codes for CASSLGGASTDTQYF.

The chain is built from TRBV5-1 and TRBJ1-1; the D is unclear. CDR3 length: 14 residues. V was shortened by 0 bases and J by 6 bases, with 12 bases between the two germline ends. The germline CDR1 and CDR2 sequences are SGHRS and YFSETQ. The CDR3 bases are TGCGCCAGCAGCTTGGGAGGGTTGGCCGCTGAAGCTTTCTTT. It is translated as CASSLGGLAAEAFF.

V usage is TRBV28 and J usage is TRBJ2-7, with 13 bases aligning to TRBD2. Germline CDR1 MDHEN, CDR2 SYDVKM. Trimming cost V 6 bases and J 1 base; bases outside gene matches: 6. The CDR3 consists of 16 residues. The chain's CDR3 is CASSPGLAGESYEQYF. CDR3 bases: TGTGCCAGCAGCCCAGGACTAGCGGGGGAATCCTACGAGCAGTACTTC.

The chain carries TRBV27 and TRBJ2-3, with TRBD2 matching 10 bases. The CDR3 has 15 amino acids. Germline CDR1 reads MNHEY; CDR2 reads SMNVEV (reference sequence). Trimming removed 6 bases from V and 5 bases from J; junction bases left unmatched: 8. CDR3 protein: CASRSSGGRVDTQYF. CDR3 nucleotides: TGTGCCAGCAGGTCTAGCGGGGGCCGGGTAGATACGCAGTATTTT.

The chain links TRBV6-5 to TRBJ2-7, with 8 bases lining up with TRBD1. After removal of 7 bases from V and 2 bases from J, the junction contained 7 bases not matched to a gene. The germline V gene has CDR1 MNHEY and CDR2 SVGAGI. The CDR3 loop spans 14 amino acids. CDR3 protein: CASNPGGLAYEQYF. CDR3 bases: TGTGCCAGCAATCCAGGGGGCCTCGCCTACGAGCAGTACTTC.

The chain joins TRBV24-1 to TRBJ1-2; D remains ambiguous. This CDR3 is built from 14 residues. Germline CDR1 KGHDR, CDR2 SFDVKD. The V and J ends lost 5 bases and 4 bases respectively, with 13 bases between them. The CDR3 region is CATSGQTESYGYTF. CDR3 DNA sequence: TGTGCCACCAGTGGCCAAACAGAGAGCTATGGCTACACCTTC.

The CDR3 nucleotides read TGTGCCAGTAGTATAGGAGCGGGGAGGGACACTGAAGCTTTCTTT. As protein: CASSIGAGRDTEAFF. The rearrangement links TRBV19 to TRBJ1-1; D not certain. Germline CDR1 and CDR2: LNHDA and SQIVND (reference sequence). The CDR3 is 15 amino acids. Trimming pared 1 base from V and 3 bases from J, leaving 12 bases between.

The gene calls are TRBV11-3 and TRBJ2-5; D unclear. From germline, CDR1 is SGHNT and CDR2 YENEEA. V gave up 0 bases and J gave up 3 bases, with 5 bases separating them. This CDR3 has 13 residues. The CDR3 spells CASSLEAKETQYF. The CDR3 coding sequence is TGTGCCAGCAGCTTAGAAGCTAAAGAGACCCAGTACTTC.

The chain combines TRBV5-6 with TRBJ2-7, with 15 bases fitting TRBD2. J lost 4 bases, V lost 3 bases, and 11 bases had no gene match. Germline V lookup: CDR1 SGHDT, CDR2 YYEEEE. The CDR3 contains 18 residues. The CDR3 is CASSSRRGLAGGQYEQYF. CDR3 in DNA: TGTGCCAGCAGCTCCCGCCGAGGACTAGCGGGGGGGCAATACGAGCAGTACTTC.